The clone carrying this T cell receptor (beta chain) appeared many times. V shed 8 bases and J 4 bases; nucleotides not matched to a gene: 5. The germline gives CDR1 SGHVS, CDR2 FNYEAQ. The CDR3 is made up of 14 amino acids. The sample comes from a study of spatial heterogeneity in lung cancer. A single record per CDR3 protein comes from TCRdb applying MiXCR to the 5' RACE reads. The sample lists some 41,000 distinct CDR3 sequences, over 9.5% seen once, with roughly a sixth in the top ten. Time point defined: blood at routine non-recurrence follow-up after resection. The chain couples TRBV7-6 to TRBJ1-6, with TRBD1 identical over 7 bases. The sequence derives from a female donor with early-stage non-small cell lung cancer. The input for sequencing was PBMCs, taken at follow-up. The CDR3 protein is CASGSGQYNSPLHF. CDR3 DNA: TGTGCCAGCGGTTCGGGACAGTATAATTCACCCCTCCACTTT.